The present T cell receptor beta chain was sequenced within a study of beta chain features in type 1 diabetes. This clone has a handful of counts. Its cognate antigen is unknown. The authors sorted CD4+ naive, central memory, regulatory and stem cell-like memory cells via CD45RO/CCR7/CD25/CD127/CD95/CD27. Each population that was sorted was more than 95% pure. Expressed TCRB transcripts were sequenced, since all the RNA that had been isolated was reverse transcribed. Assay: immunoSEQ multiplex PCR; the TCRdb copy retains only in-frame clones and omits some. The sample records over 150,000 clones, about 8.1% being singletons. Study results and limitations: In the patient group, naive, central memory and Treg TCRB repertoires seemed more alike than in the healthy donor group.

This sequence originates from a man between 18 and 29 years old in good health. Specimen: central memory CD4+ T cells from blood.

The CDR3 loop reads CASSASGTSTGELFF. The CDR3 region has the DNA TGTGCCAGCAGCGCCTCCGGGACTAGCACCGGGGAGCTGTTTTTT. This chain uses TRBV7-3 with TRBJ2-2, with 8 nucleotides matching TRBD2. From germline, CDR1 is SGHTA and CDR2 FQGTGA. This CDR3 contains 15 residues. Trimming cost V 5 bases and J 4 bases; bases outside gene matches: 6.